This TCR beta chain was sequenced in a study of beta chain features in type 1 diabetes. Study observations and caveats: When VDJ junctions were examined, type 1 diabetes patients showed fewer insertions and more deletions.

Isolation of CD4+ naive, central memory, regulatory and stem cell-like memory cells was achieved by sorting via CD45RO/CCR7/CD25/CD127/CD95/CD27. With regard to this clone: Its target is unknown.

The sequenced template was cDNA made from the entire isolated RNA. Using immunoSEQ multiplex PCR, the repertoire was profiled, and TCRdb retains in-frame clones only, with some absent. The sample holds 200,000 to 250,000 clones, approximately 11% seen once. This CDR3 comprises 14 residues. CDR1 SGHTS and CDR2 YDEGEE come from the germline V gene. Germline trimming cut 3 bases from V and 7 bases from J; bases unmatched to any gene: 6. Material for sequencing was central memory CD4+ T cells from blood. J is TRBJ1-5 and V is TRBV5-8; 8 nucleotides line up with TRBD1. The sequence was obtained from a man aged 18-30 years in good health. In DNA form, the CDR3 reads TGTGCCAGCAGCTCGGACAGGGAAAGACAGCCCCAGCATTTT. Translation gives CASSSDRERQPQHF.